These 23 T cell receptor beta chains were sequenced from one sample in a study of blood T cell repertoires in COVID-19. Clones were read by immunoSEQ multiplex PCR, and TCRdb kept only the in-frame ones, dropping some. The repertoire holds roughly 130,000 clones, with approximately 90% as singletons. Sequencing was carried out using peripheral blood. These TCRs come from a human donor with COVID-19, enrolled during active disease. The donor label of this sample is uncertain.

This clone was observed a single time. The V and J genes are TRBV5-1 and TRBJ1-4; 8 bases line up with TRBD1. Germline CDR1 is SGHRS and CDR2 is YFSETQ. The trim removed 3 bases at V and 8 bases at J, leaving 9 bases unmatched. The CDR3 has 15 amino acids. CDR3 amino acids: CASSWRQGREEKLFF. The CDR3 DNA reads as TGCGCCAGCAGCTGGCGACAGGGGAGGGAGGAAAAACTGTTTTTT. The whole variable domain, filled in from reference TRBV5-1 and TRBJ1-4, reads KAGVTQTPRYLIKTRGQQVTLSCSPISGHRSVSWYQQTPGQGLQFLFEYFSETQRNKGNFPGRFSGRQFSNSRSEMNVSTLELGDSALYLCASSWRQGREEKLFFGSGTQLSVL.

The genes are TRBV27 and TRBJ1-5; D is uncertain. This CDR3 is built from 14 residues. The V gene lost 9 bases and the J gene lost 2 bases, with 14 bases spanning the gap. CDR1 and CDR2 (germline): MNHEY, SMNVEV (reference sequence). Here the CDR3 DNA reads TGTGCCAGTAAGAGGAACATGGGCAATCAGCCCCAGCATTTT. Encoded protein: CASKRNMGNQPQHF.

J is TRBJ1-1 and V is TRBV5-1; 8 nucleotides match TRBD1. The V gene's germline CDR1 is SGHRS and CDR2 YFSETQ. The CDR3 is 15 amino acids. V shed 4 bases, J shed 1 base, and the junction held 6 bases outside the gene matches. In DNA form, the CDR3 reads TGCGCCAGCAGCAGGACAGGGATTGCGAACACTGAAGCTTTCTTT. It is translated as CASSRTGIANTEAFF.

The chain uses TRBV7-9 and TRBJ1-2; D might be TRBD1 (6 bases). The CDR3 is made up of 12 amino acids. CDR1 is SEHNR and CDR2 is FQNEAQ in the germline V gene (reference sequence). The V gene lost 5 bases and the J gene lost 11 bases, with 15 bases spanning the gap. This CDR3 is CASSQAGGWYTF. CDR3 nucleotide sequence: TGTGCCAGCAGCCAAGCGGGGGGCTGGTACACCTTC.

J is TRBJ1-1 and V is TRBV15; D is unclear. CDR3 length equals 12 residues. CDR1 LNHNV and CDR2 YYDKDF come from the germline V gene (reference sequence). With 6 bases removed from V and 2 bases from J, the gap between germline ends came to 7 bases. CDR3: CATRSGNTEAFF. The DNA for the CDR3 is TGTGCCACCAGGAGCGGAAACACTGAAGCTTTCTTT.

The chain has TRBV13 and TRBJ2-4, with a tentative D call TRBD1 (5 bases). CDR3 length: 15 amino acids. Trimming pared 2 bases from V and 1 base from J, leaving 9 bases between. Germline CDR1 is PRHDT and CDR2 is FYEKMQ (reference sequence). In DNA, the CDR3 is TGTGCCAGCAGCTTAAGGGGTATGGCCAAAAACATTCAGTACTTC. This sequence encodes CASSLRGMAKNIQYF.

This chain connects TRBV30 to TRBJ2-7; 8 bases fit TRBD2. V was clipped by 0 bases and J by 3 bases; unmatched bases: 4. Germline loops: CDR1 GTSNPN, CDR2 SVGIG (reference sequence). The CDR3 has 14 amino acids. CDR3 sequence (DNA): TGTGCCTGGAGTGTCGGGACTAGTGTCTACGAGCAGTACTTC. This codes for CAWSVGTSVYEQYF.

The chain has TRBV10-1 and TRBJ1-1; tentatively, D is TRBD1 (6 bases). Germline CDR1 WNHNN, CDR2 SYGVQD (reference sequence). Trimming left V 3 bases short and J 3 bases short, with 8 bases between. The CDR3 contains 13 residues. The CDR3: CASSDNRDTEAFF. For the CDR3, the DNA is TGCGCCAGCAGTGACAACAGGGACACTGAAGCTTTCTTT.

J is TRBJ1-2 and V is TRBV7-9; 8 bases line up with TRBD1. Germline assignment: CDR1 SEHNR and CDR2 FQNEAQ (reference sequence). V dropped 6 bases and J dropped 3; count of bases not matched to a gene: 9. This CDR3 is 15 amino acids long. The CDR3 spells CASRASGQEDYGYTF. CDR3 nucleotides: TGTGCCAGCAGAGCGTCGGGACAGGAGGACTATGGCTACACCTTC.

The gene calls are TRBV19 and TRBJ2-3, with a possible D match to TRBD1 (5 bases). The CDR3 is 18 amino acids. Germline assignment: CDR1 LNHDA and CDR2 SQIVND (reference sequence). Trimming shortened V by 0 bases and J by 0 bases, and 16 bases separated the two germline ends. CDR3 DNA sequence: TGTGCCAGTAGTATAGATCTGGTAACAGGAGCTAGCACAGATACGCAGTATTTT. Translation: CASSIDLVTGASTDTQYF.

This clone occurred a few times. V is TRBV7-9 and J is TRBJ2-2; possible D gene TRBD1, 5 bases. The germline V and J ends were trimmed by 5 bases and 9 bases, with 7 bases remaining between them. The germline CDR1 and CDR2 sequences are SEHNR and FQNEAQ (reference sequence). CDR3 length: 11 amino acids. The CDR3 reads CASSGARELFF. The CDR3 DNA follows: TGTGCCAGCAGCGGGGCGAGGGAGCTGTTTTTT.

DNA of the CDR3: TGTGCCAGCAGCCCCTCAGAGGGTTACAATGAGCAGTTCTTC. This sequence encodes CASSPSEGYNEQFF. The J gene is TRBJ2-1, the V gene TRBV3-1 (or the pseudogene TRBV3-2); possibly TRBD2 for D (5 bases). Trimming left V 4 bases short and J 4 bases short, with 11 bases between. The CDR3 has 14 residues. Germline CDR1 LGHDT, CDR2 YNNKEL (reference sequence).

CDR3 sequence: CASSRTGVEDTEAFF. DNA of the CDR3: TGTGCCAGCAGCCGGACAGGGGTGGAGGACACTGAAGCTTTCTTT. This rearrangement joins TRBV11-2 to TRBJ1-1; TRBD1 agrees at 9 bases. This CDR3 contains 15 residues. J gave up 3 bases and V 5 bases, and 7 bases lay outside the gene matches. Germline V CDR1 and CDR2: SGHAT, FQNNGV.

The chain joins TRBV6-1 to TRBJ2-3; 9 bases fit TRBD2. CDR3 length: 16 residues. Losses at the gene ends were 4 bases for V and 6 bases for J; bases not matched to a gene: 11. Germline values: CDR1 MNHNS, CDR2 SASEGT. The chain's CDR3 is CASSVRLIAGEDTQYF. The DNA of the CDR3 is TGTGCCAGCAGTGTACGACTTATAGCGGGGGAGGATACGCAGTATTTT.

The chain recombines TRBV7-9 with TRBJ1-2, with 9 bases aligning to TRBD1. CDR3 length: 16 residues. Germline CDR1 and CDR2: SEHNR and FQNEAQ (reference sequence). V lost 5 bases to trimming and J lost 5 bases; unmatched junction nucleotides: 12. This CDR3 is CASSPSVGTGLYGYTF. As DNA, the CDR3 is TGTGCCAGCAGCCCGTCGGTCGGGACAGGGCTTTATGGCTACACCTTC.

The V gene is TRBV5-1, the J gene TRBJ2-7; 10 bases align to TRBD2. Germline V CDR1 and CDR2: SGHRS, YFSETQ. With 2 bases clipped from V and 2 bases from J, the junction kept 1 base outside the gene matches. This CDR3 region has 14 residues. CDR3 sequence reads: CASSFSGGTYEQYF. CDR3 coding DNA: TGCGCCAGCAGCTTTAGCGGGGGGACCTACGAGCAGTACTTC.

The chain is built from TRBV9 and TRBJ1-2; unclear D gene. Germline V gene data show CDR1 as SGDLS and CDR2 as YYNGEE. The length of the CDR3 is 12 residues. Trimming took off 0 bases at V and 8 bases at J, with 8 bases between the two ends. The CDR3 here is CASSVESGGYTF. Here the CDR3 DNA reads TGTGCCAGCAGCGTAGAGTCGGGGGGCTACACCTTC.

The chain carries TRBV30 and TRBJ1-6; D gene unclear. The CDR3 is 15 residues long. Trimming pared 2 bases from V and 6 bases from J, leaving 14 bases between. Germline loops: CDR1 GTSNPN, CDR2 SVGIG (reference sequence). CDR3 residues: CAWSRGGNGNSPLHF. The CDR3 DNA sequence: TGTGCCTGGAGTAGAGGCGGGAATGGTAATTCACCCCTCCACTTT.

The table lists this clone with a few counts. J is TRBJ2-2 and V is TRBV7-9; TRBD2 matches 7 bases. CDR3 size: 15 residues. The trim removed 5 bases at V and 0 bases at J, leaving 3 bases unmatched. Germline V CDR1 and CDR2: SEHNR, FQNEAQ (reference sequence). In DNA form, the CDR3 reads TGTGCCAGCAGCCGCCGGGGGGCGAACACCGGGGAGCTGTTTTTT. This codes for CASSRRGANTGELFF.

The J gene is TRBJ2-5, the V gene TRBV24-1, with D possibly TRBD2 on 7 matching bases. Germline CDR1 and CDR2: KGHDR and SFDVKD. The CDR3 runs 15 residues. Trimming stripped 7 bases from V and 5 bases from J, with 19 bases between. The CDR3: CATSQPGGAGETQYF. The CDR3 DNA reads TGTGCCACCAGCCAACCTGGGGGGGCGGGGGAGACCCAGTACTTC.

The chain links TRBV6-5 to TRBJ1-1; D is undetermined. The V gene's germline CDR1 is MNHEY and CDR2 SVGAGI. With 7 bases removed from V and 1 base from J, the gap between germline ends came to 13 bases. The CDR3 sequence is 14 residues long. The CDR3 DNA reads TGTGCCAGCACCCGGGGAACCCCGAACACTGAAGCTTTCTTT. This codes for CASTRGTPNTEAFF.

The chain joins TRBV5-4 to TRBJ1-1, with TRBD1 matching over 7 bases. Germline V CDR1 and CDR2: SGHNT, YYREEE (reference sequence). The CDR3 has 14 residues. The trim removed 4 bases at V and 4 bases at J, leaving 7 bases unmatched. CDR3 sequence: CASSPDRPRTEAFF. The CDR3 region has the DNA TGTGCCAGCAGCCCGGACAGGCCCCGCACTGAAGCTTTCTTT.

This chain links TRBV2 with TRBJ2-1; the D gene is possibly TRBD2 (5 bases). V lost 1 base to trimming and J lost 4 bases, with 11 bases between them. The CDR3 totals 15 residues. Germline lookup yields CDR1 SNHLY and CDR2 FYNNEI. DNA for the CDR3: TGTGCCAGCAGTGAAGGTCCCGGGGTGTACAATGAGCAGTTCTTC. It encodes CASSEGPGVYNEQFF.